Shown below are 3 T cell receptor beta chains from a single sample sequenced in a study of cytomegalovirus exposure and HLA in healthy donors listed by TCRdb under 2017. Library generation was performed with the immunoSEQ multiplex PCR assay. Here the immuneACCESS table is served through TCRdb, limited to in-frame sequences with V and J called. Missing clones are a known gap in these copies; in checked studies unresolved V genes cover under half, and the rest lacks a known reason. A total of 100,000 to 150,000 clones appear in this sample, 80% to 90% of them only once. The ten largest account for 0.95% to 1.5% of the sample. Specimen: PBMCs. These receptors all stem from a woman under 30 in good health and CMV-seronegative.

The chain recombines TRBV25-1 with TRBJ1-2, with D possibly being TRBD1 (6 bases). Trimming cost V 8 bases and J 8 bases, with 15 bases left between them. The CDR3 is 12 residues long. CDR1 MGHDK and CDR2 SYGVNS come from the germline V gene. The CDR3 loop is CASFGTIGGYTF. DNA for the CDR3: TGTGCCAGCTTCGGGACAATCGGAGGCTACACCTTC.

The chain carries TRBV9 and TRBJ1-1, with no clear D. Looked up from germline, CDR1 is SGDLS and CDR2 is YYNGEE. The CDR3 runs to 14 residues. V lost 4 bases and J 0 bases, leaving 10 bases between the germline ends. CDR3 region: CASSTNILNTEAFF. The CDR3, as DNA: TGTGCCAGCAGCACAAATATATTGAACACTGAAGCTTTCTTT.

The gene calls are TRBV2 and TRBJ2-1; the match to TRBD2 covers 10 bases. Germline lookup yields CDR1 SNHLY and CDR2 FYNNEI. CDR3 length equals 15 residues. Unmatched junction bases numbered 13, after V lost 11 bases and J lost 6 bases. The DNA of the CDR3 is TGTGCCGGCCCAGCTACTAGCGGGACAATCAATGAGCAGTTCTTC. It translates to CAGPATSGTINEQFF.